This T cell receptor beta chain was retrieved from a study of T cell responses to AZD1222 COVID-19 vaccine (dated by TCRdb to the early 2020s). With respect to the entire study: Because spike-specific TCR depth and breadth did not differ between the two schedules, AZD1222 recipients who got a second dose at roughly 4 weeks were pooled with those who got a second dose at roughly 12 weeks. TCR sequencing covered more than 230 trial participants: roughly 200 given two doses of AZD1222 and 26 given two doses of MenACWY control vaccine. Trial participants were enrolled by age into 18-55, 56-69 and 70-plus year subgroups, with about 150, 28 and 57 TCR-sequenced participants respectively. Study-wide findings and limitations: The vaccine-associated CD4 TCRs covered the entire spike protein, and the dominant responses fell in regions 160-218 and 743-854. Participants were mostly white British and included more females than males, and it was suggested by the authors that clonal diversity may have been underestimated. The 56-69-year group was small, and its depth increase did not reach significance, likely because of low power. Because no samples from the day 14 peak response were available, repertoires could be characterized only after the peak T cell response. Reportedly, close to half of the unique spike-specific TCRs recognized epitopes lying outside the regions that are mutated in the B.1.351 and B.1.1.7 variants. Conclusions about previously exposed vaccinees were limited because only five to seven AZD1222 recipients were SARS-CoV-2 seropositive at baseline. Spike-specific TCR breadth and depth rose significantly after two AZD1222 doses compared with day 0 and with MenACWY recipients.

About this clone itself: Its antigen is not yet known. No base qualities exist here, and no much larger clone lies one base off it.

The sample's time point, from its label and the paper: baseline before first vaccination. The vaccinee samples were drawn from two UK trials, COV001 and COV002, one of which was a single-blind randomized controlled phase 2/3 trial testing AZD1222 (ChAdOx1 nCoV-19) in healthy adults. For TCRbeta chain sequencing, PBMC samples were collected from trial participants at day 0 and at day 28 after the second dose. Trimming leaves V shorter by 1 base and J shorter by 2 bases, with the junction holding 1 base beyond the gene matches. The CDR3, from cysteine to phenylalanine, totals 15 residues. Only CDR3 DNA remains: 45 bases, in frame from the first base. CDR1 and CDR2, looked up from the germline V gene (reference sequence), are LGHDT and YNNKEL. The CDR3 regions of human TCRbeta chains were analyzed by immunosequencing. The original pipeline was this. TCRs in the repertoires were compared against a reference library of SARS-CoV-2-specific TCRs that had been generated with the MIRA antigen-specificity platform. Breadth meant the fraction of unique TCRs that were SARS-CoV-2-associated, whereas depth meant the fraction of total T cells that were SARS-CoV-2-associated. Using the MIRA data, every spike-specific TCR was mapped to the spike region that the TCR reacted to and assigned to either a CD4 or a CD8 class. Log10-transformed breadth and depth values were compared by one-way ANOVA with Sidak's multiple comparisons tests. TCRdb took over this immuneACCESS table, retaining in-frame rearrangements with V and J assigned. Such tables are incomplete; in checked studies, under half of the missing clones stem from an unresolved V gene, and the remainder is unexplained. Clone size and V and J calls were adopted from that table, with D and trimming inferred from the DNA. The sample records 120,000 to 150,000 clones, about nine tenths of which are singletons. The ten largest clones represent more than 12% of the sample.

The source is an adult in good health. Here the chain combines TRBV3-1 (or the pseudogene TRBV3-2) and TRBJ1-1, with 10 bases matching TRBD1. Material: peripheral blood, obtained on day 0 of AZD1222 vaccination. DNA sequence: TGTGCCAGCAGCCAAGGGGACAGGGGAAACACTGAAGCTTTCTTT. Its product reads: CASSQGDRGNTEAFF.